This entry lists 15 T cell receptor beta chains sequenced from one sample in a study of shared clonotypes between healthy human individuals. Some clones are missing from TCRdb's copy, which holds only in-frame ones; the method was immunoSEQ multiplex PCR. The sample shows some 1 million clones, approximately 72% of them seen only once. The sample consisted of memory CD4+ T cells sorted from blood. Subset: CD45RA-negative fraction. These receptors all stem from a man between 18 and 35 years old in good health.

The chain has TRBV5-8 and TRBJ2-3, with D possibly TRBD2 on 6 matching bases. Germline CDR1 and CDR2: SGHTS and YDEGEE. Trimming took off 1 base at V and 0 bases at J, with 12 bases between the two ends. This CDR3 is built from 16 residues. The CDR3 nucleotides read TGTGCCAGCAGCTTGTTTGCGGGGCCCAGCACAGATACGCAGTATTTT. Protein: CASSLFAGPSTDTQYF.

The rearrangement links TRBV11-2 to TRBJ2-3; 15 nucleotides agree with TRBD2. This CDR3 is 19 amino acids long. The germline V gene has CDR1 SGHAT and CDR2 FQNNGV. Trimming cost V 5 bases and J 5 bases; bases outside gene matches: 14. As DNA, the CDR3 is TGTGCCAGCAGCCAGAGGGGACTAGCGGGGGGCCGGGGGTTAGATACGCAGTATTTT. This codes for CASSQRGLAGGRGLDTQYF.

The chain has TRBV5-1 and TRBJ1-1, with D possibly being TRBD1 (5 bases). V shed 3 bases and J shed 1 base, with 16 bases lying between them. CDR1 is SGHRS, CDR2 YFSETQ, per germline. This CDR3 has 16 residues. The CDR3, as DNA: TGCGCCAGCAGCTCTAACGTCGGGGGGTCGAACACTGAAGCTTTCTTT. Translated, it gives CASSSNVGGSNTEAFF.

The CDR3 coding sequence is TGTGCCAGTAGTACTGGGACAGGGGGCAACTATGGCTACACCTTC. Its translation: CASSTGTGGNYGYTF. This chain links TRBV19 with TRBJ1-2; 12 bases align to TRBD1. J lost 2 bases, V lost 4 bases, and 2 bases had no gene match. The CDR3 runs 15 residues. The V gene's germline CDR1 is LNHDA and CDR2 SQIVND (reference sequence).

The chain uses TRBV19 and TRBJ1-2; D remains ambiguous. The CDR3 is 14 residues long. The V and J ends lost 1 base and 4 bases respectively, with 10 bases between them. CDR1 and CDR2 from the germline V gene are LNHDA and SQIVND (reference sequence). The CDR3 sequence: CASSIGSQSYGYTF. DNA of the CDR3: TGTGCCAGTAGTATAGGGAGTCAGAGCTATGGCTACACCTTC.

The rearrangement links TRBV6-6 to TRBJ2-2; perhaps TRBD1 as D (7 bases). The germline CDR1 and CDR2 sequences are MNHNY and SVGAGI (reference sequence). The CDR3 spans 15 residues. The V gene lost 6 bases and the J gene lost 1 base, with 12 bases spanning the gap. The CDR3 DNA reads as TGTGCCAGCAGGCGGGACAGCCTGAACACCGGGGAGCTGTTTTTT. It yields the protein CASRRDSLNTGELFF.

The chain uses TRBV30 and TRBJ1-6; 7 nucleotides align to TRBD1. CDR1 GTSNPN and CDR2 SVGIG come from the germline V gene (reference sequence). The V gene end was trimmed by 0 bases and the J gene end by 13 bases; junction bases not matched to a gene: 27. CDR3 length: 20 residues. The CDR3 protein is CAWSVRPTGPTVFGRVPLHF. The CDR3 DNA is TGTGCCTGGAGTGTACGCCCGACAGGGCCCACGGTGTTCGGTCGTGTTCCCCTCCACTTT.

This clone was seen more than once but under ten times. The chain joins TRBV9 to TRBJ2-7; 9 bases map to TRBD2. J gave up 9 bases and V 1 base, and 11 bases lay outside the gene matches. CDR1 is SGDLS, CDR2 YYNGEE, per germline. The CDR3 sequence is 15 residues long. The DNA for the CDR3 is TGTGCCAGCAGCGTAAAGGAGACTAGCGGCACACGGCAGTACTTC. This codes for CASSVKETSGTRQYF. Based on the CDR3 plus reference TRBV9 and TRBJ2-7, the full variable domain is DSGVTQTPKHLITATGQRVTLRCSPRSGDLSVYWYQQSLDQGLQFLIQYYNGEERAKGNILERFSAQQFPDLHSELNLSSLELGDSALYFCASSVKETSGTRQYFGPGTRLTVT.

CDR3 residues: CASSKEDRGGEKLFF. CDR3 DNA: TGTGCCAGCAGCAAAGAGGACAGGGGAGGGGAAAAACTGTTTTTT. The chain employs TRBV7-6 and TRBJ1-4; 9 bases map to TRBD1. With V trimmed by 5 bases and J by 8 bases, 9 bases remained unmatched. The germline CDR1 and CDR2 sequences are SGHVS and FNYEAQ. The CDR3 is 15 amino acids.

The rearrangement uses TRBV10-1 and TRBJ2-1; 8 bases fit TRBD1. V shed 6 bases, J shed 6 bases, and the junction held 4 bases outside the gene matches. Germline V gives CDR1 WNHNN, CDR2 SYGVQD (reference sequence). This CDR3 spans 13 amino acids. CDR3 sequence: CASSDGQGNEQFF. CDR3 nucleotides: TGCGCCAGCAGCGATGGACAGGGCAATGAGCAGTTCTTC.

The chain couples TRBV7-3 to TRBJ1-2; maybe TRBD1 (5 bases). V shed 0 bases and J shed 6 bases, with 8 bases lying between them. Germline V gene sequence: CDR1 SGHTA, CDR2 FQGTGA. The CDR3 totals 13 residues. In nucleotides, the CDR3 is TGTGCCAGCAGCTTAACAGGGGTGGATGGCTACACCTTC. It specifies CASSLTGVDGYTF.

The J gene is TRBJ2-7, the V gene TRBV6-5, with a possible D match to TRBD2 (6 bases). The CDR3 consists of 14 residues. CDR1 is MNHEY and CDR2 is SVGAGI in the germline V gene. Trimming stripped 7 bases from V and 3 bases from J, with 16 bases between. CDR3: CASKAGSVIYEQYF. CDR3 nucleotide sequence: TGTGCCAGCAAGGCGGGGAGCGTAATCTACGAGCAGTACTTC.

The chain is built from TRBV5-1 and TRBJ2-1; TRBD2 might be the D (5 bases). V was trimmed by 0 bases and J by 5 bases, leaving 6 bases between them. The CDR3 is 13 residues long. Germline V CDR1 and CDR2: SGHRS, YFSETQ. Here the CDR3 reads CASSLDGNNEQFF. The DNA of the CDR3 is TGCGCCAGCAGCTTGGACGGGAACAATGAGCAGTTCTTC.

With regard to this clone: A junction end diverges from the germline sequence, so it may reflect a read error. In DNA form, the CDR3 reads TGTGCCAGCAGTTATTCCGGGACAGCCCTTCGATTT. This codes for CASSYSGTALRF. V is TRBV6-5 and J is TRBJ1-1; 7 bases are shared with TRBD1. Germline loops: CDR1 MNHEY, CDR2 SVGAGI. The CDR3 length is 12 residues.

The chain uses TRBV5-4 and TRBJ2-7; the match to TRBD1 covers 7 bases. The CDR3 is 13 amino acids. Germline assignment: CDR1 SGHNT and CDR2 YYREEE (reference sequence). V trimming: 5 bases; J trimming: 5 bases; junction bases outside the gene matches: 7. CDR3 coding DNA: TGTGCCAGCAGAAACGGGGACAGCAACGAGCAGTACTTC. Protein product: CASRNGDSNEQYF.